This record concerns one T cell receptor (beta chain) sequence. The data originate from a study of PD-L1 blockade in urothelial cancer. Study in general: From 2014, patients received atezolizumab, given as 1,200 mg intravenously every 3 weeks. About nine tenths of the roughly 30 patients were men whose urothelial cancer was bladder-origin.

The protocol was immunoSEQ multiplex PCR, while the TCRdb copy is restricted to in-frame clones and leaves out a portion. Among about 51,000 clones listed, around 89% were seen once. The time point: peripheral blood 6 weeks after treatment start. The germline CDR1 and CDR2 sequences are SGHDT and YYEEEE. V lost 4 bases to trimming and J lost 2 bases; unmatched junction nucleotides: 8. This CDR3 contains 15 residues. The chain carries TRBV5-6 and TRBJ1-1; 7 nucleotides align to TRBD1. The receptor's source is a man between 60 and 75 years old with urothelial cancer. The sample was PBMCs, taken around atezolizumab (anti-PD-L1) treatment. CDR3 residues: CASSTTGAGNTEAFF. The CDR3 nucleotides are TGTGCCAGCAGCACAACAGGGGCGGGAAACACTGAAGCTTTCTTT.